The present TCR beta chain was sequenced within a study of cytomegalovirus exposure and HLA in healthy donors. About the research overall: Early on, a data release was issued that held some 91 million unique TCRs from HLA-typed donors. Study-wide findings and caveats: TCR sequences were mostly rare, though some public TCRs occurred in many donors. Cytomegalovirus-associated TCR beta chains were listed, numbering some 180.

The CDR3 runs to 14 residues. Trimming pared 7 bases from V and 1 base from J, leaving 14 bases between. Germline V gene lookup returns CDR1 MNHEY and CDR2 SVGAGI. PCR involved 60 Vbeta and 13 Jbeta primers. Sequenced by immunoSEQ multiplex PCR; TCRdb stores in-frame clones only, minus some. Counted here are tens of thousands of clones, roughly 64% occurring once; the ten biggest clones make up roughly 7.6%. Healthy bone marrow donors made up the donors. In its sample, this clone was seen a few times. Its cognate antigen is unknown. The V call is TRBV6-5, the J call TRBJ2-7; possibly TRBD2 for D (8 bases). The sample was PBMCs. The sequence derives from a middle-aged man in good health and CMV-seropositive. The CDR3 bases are TGTGCCAGCAAGGGGGCGGGAGGTTCCTACGAGCAGTACTTC. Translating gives CASKGAGGSYEQYF.